This TCR beta chain was found in a study of cytomegalovirus exposure and HLA in healthy donors. The protocol was immunoSEQ multiplex PCR, while the TCRdb copy is restricted to in-frame clones and leaves out a portion. Here the sample spans about 330,000 clones, 87% being singletons. A single count supports this clone. The CDR3 has 17 amino acids. The germline CDR1 and CDR2 sequences are KGHSH and LQKENI. Trimming removed 0 bases from V and 1 base from J, with 15 bases in between. Sequencing was done on a sample of PBMCs. The chain is built from TRBV18 and TRBJ1-2, with a possible D match to TRBD1 (6 bases). This clonotype was obtained from a woman in her thirties in good health and CMV-seropositive. The CDR3 DNA reads TGTGCCAGCTCACCACCGGGCGTCAGAGGGGGTAACTATGGCTACACCTTC. It yields the protein CASSPPGVRGGNYGYTF.